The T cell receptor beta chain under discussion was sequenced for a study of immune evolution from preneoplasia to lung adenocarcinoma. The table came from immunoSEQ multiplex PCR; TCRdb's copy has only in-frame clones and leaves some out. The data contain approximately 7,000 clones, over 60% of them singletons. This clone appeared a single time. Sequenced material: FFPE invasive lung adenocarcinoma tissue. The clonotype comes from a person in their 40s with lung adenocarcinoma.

For the CDR3, the DNA is TGTGCCAGCAGCTTGGATGTCGGGGCGACCTACGAGCAGTACTTC. Protein product: CASSLDVGATYEQYF. The chain employs TRBV7-3 and TRBJ2-7, with D perhaps matching TRBD1 or TRBD2 (5 bases each). V lost 3 bases and J 2 bases, leaving 14 bases between the germline ends. The V gene's germline CDR1 is SGHTA and CDR2 FQGTGA. The CDR3 runs 15 residues.